A selection of T cell receptor beta chains follows, all from one sample in a study of blood T cell repertoires in COVID-19. Assay: immunoSEQ multiplex PCR; the TCRdb copy retains only in-frame clones and omits some. The repertoire has some 180,000 clones, 84% of them found once; the top ten carry 3% to 3.5%. Sequencing was performed on PBMCs or T cells enriched from blood (not recorded which). Every receptor here comes from a woman aged 25 to 39 who had been exposed to COVID-19. Both conserved end residues are part of each CDR3. The D gene is left open where the match is weak. Rows may omit the clone size; those that give it use once, few, many or a size class.

D,V,size,J,DNA,CDR3
NA,TRBV25-1,NA,TRBJ1-2,TGTGCCAGCAGTGAATCGAACCGGGGAGGGAGTTATGGCTACACCTTC,CASSESNRGGSYGYTF
TRBD1,TRBV7-2,once,TRBJ2-2,TGTGCCAGCAGCTGGGACAGCTATGCCGGGGAGCTGTTTTTT,CASSWDSYAGELFF
TRBD1,TRBV5-8,once,TRBJ1-4,TGTGCCAGCAGCTCCCATAGAGGGGGCTCTAATGAAAAACTGTTTTTT,CASSSHRGGSNEKLFF
NA,TRBV11-2,NA,TRBJ1-4,TGTGCCAGCAGCCCCCGTTCGTATTCTCTTGAAAAACTGTTTTTT,CASSPRSYSLEKLFF
TRBD1,TRBV2,NA,TRBJ2-7,TGTGCCAGCGGCTATTTGGGGACAGGTCTAGACGAGCAGTACTTC,CASGYLGTGLDEQYF
NA,TRBV4-2,NA,TRBJ1-1,TGTGCCAGCAGCCAAGGTTGGGGGGTGAGCGTGAACACTGAAGCTTTCTTT,CASSQGWGVSVNTEAFF
NA,TRBV7-6,NA,TRBJ1-4,TGTGCCAGCAGCTTAGCCAGTAATGAAAAACTGTTTTTT,CASSLASNEKLFF
NA,TRBV9,NA,TRBJ1-1,TGTGCCAGCAGCGCCGACCTAGGGGTCACCACTGAAGCTTTCTTT,CASSADLGVTTEAFF
NA,TRBV11-2,NA,TRBJ1-2,TGTGCCAGCGCCCACCGGGGGGGGAACTATGGCTACACCTTC,CASAHRGGNYGYTF
TRBD2,TRBV7-8,NA,TRBJ2-2,TGTGCCAGCAGCTTAGTTGCTTTTGGGGGGGACGGGGAGCTGTTTTTT,CASSLVAFGGDGELFF
NA,TRBV21-1,few,TRBJ2-1,TGTGCCAGCAACCCAGCGATCGGGAATGAGCAGTTCTTC,CASNPAIGNEQFF
TRBD2,TRBV27,NA,TRBJ2-1,TGTGCCAGCAGTCAAATAGCGGGGGGGATTTACAATGAGCAGTTCTTC,CASSQIAGGIYNEQFF
TRBD1,TRBV18,NA,TRBJ2-7,TGTGCCAGCTCACCGGGACAGGCGACCTCCTACGAGCAGTACTTC,CASSPGQATSYEQYF
TRBD1,TRBV7-2,NA,TRBJ1-6,TGTGCCAGCAGCGCCCCAGGGGGATCTCATTCACCCCTCCACTTT,CASSAPGGSHSPLHF
TRBD2,TRBV5-1,NA,TRBJ2-7,TGCGCCAGCAGCGTGACTAGCGGGGCGAGCTCCTACGAGCAGTACTTC,CASSVTSGASSYEQYF
NA,TRBV4-1,NA,TRBJ1-4,TGCGCCAGCAGCCAAGTGTCAGGGCCTAATGAAAAACTGTTTTTT,CASSQVSGPNEKLFF
NA,TRBV11-2,NA,TRBJ1-2,TGTGCCAGCAGCTTAGGGGCCACTGGTGGAGGCTACACCTTC,CASSLGATGGGYTF
TRBD1,TRBV5-1,NA,TRBJ1-4,TGCGCCAGCAGCGCGACAGGGGGGACTAATGAAAAACTGTTTTTT,CASSATGGTNEKLFF
NA,TRBV19,NA,TRBJ2-2,TGTGCCAGTAGTATAGAGCCTAGGCGCACCGGGGAGCTGTTTTTT,CASSIEPRRTGELFF
NA,TRBV30,NA,TRBJ1-1,TGTGCCTCAACAAGGGGGAGGGCCACTGAAGCTTTCTTT,CASTRGRATEAFF
NA,TRBV12-5,NA,TRBJ1-1,TGTGCTAGTGCCCCTGGGCCGATACTTGAAGCTTTCTTT,CASAPGPILEAFF
TRBD2,TRBV6-4,few,TRBJ2-3,TGTGCCAGCAGTGACTCGGCGGGGGGAAGCACAGATACGCAGTATTTT,CASSDSAGGSTDTQYF
NA,TRBV25-1,NA,TRBJ1-2,TGTGCCAGCAGTGAATCGAGTAACTATGGCTACACCTTC,CASSESSNYGYTF
NA,TRBV5-4,NA,TRBJ2-7,TGTGCCAGCAGCCTGGGTCTTCGTGGGGGGGAGCAGTACTTC,CASSLGLRGGEQYF
NA,TRBV29-1,NA,TRBJ2-2,TGCAGCGTTCGGGGGATCACCGGGGAGCTGTTTTTT,CSVRGITGELFF
TRBD1,TRBV2,NA,TRBJ2-5,TGTGCCAAACTAGGGACAGGGGATGAGACCCAGTACTTC,CAKLGTGDETQYF
TRBD1,TRBV5-4,few,TRBJ1-2,TGTGCCAGCAGCGCAGGGGGTCAGGGCGGATCCTTCGGCTACACCTTC,CASSAGGQGGSFGYTF
NA,TRBV4-1,NA,TRBJ2-2,TGCGCCAGCAGACGGACTGGGAATTGGGGCGGGGAGCTGTTTTTT,CASRRTGNWGGELFF
TRBD1,TRBV9,once,TRBJ1-2,TGTGCCAGCAGCGTGGACGGACAGGGCAACTATGGCTACACCTTC,CASSVDGQGNYGYTF
NA,TRBV19,NA,TRBJ2-7,TGTGCCAGTAGTATATGGGGCAGCTCCTACGAGCAGTACTTC,CASSIWGSSYEQYF
TRBD1,TRBV5-1,NA,TRBJ1-2,TGCGCCAGCAGCTACCGACAGGGCTATGGCTACACCTTC,CASSYRQGYGYTF
TRBD1,TRBV7-2,few,TRBJ1-6,TGTGCCAGCAGCCTACGGACAGGGAATAATTCACCCCTCCACTTT,CASSLRTGNNSPLHF
TRBD1,TRBV4-1,NA,TRBJ2-2,TGCGCCAGCAGCCAGACAGGGACCGGGGAGCTGTTTTTT,CASSQTGTGELFF